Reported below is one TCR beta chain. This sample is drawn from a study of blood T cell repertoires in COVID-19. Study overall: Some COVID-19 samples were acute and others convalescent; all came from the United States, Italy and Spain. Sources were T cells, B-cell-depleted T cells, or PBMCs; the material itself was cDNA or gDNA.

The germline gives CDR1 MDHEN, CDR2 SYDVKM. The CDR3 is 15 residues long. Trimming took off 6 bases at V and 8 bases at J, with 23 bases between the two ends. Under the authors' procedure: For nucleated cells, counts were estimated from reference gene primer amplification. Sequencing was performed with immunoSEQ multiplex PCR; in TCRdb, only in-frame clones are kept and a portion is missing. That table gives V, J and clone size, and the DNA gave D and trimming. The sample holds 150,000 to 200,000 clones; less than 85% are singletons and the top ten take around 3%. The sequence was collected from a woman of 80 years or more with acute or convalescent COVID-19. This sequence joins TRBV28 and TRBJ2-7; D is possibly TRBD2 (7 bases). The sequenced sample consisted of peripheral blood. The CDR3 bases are TGTGCCAGCAGGGGGGCTAGCGGACCCTCTTTGAAGCAGTACTTC. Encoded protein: CASRGASGPSLKQYF.